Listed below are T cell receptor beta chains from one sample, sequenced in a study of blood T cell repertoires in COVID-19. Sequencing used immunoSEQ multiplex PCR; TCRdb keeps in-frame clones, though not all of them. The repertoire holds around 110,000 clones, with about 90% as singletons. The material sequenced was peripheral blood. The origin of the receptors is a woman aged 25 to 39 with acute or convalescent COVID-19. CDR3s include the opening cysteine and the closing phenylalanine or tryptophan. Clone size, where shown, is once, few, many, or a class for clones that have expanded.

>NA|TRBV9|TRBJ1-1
CASSVEGVEAFF
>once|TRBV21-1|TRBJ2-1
CASSRGLEGNEQFF
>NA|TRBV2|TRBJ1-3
CASSGFRGNSGNTIYF
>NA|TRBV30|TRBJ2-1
CAWSRGQDNEQFF
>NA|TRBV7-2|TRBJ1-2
CASSPLGGGGYGYTF
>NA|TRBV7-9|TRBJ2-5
CASSPVGSGGLGETQYF
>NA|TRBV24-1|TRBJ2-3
CATSDFAGTRTDTQYF
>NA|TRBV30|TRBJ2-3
CARGLALAGGDTQYF
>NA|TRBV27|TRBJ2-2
CASRQTSRANTGELFF
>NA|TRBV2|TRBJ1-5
CASKQGISNQPQHF
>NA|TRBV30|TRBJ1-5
CAWRMGTSSNQPQHF
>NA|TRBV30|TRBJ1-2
CAWYRTGDNYGYTF
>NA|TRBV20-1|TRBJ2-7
CSASPSRGLIQTYEQYF